This T cell receptor beta chain is drawn from a study of T cell repertoires in cytomegalovirus infection. The V gene's germline CDR1 is LNHDA and CDR2 SQIVND (reference sequence). The CDR3 sequence is 15 residues long. V shed 2 bases and J shed 5 bases, with 15 bases lying between them. This clonotype was detected only a few times. TCRdb redid the calling of the reads with MiXCR, one entry per CDR3 protein. The sample holds fewer than 350,000 distinct CDR3 sequences, over 7.5% seen once. This clonotype originated in a human donor in good health (CMV status not recorded). Some clones in this sample may be carry-over from other donors' samples. The sequencing input was PBMCs. The V gene is TRBV19, the J gene TRBJ1-1; a weak D match, TRBD1 (5 bases). CDR3 in DNA: TGTGCCAGTAGTATAAGACAGTACGGCGGAACTGAAGCTTTCTTT. Protein: CASSIRQYGGTEAFF.